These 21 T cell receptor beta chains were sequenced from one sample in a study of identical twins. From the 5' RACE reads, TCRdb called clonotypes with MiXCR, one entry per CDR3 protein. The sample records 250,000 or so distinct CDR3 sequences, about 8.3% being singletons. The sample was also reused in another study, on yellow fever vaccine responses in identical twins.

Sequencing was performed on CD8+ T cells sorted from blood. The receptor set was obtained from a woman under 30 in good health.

CDR3 in DNA: TGCAGCGTAGCACAGGAACTCACTGCCTACGAGCAGTACTTC. It yields the protein CSVAQELTAYEQYF. This rearrangement joins TRBV29-1 to TRBJ2-7, with D possibly matching TRBD1 (5 bases). The CDR3 spans 14 residues. Deletions cut 6 bases from V and 2 bases from J, with 17 bases between. CDR1 is SQVTM, CDR2 ANQGSEA, per germline.

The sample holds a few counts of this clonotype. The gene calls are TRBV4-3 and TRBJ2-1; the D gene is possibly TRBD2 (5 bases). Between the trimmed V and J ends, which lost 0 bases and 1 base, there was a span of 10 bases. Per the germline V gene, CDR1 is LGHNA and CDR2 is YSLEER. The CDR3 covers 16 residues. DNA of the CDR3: TGCGCCAGCAGCCAAGACTACCCGGGATCCTACAATGAGCAGTTCTTC. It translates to CASSQDYPGSYNEQFF.

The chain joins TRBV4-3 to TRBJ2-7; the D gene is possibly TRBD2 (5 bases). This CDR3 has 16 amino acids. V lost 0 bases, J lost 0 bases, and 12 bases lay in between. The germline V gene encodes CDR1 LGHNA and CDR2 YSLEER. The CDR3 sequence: CASSQEDGMVSYEQYF. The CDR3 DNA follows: TGCGCCAGCAGCCAAGAGGACGGGATGGTCTCCTACGAGCAGTACTTC.

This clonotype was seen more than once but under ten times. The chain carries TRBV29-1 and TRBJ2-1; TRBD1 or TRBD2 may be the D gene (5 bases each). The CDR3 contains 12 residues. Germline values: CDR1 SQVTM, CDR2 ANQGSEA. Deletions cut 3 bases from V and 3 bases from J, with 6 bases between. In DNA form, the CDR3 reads TGCAGCGTTGAGGGGGACTACAATGAGCAGTTCTTC. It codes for CSVEGDYNEQFF.

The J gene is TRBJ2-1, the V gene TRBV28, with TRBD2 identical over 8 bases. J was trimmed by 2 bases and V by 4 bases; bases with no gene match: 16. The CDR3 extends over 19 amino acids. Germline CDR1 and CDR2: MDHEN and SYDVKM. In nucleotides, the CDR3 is TGTGCCAGCAGTTCCACAGTAGTGAGGCAGCGGGAGACCTACAATGAGCAGTTCTTC. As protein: CASSSTVVRQRETYNEQFF.

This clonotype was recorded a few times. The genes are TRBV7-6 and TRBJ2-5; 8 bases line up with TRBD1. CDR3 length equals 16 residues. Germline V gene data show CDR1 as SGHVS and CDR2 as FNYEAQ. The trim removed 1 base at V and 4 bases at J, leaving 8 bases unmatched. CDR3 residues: CASSLGGQGPRETQYF. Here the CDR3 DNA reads TGTGCCAGCAGCTTAGGAGGACAGGGACCACGAGAGACCCAGTACTTC. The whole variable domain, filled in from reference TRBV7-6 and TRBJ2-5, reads GAGVSQSPRYKVTKRGQDVALRCDPISGHVSLYWYRQALGQGPEFLTYFNYEAQQDKSGLPNDRFSAERPEGSISTLTIQRTEQRDSAMYRCASSLGGQGPRETQYFGPGTRLLVL.

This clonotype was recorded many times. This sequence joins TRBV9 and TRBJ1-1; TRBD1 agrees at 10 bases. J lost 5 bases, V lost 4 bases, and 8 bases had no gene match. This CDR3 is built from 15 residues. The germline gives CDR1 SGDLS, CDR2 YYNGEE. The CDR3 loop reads CASSPQDRGRTEAFF. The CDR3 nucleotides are TGTGCCAGCAGCCCACAGGACAGGGGGAGAACTGAAGCTTTCTTT.

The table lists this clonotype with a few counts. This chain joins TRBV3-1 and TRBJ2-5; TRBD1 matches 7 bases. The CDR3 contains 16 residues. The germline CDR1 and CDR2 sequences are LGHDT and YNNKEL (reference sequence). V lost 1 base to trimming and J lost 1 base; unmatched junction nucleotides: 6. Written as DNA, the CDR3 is TGTGCCAGCAGCCAAGCCATGGGGACAGTCCAAGAGACCCAGTACTTC. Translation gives CASSQAMGTVQETQYF.

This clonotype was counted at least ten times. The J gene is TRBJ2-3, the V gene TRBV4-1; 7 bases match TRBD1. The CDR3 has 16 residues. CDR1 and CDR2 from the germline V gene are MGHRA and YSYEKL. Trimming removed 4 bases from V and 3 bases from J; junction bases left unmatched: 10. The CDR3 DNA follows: TGCGCCAGCAGCCTCAGAGGGGGCAGCCTAACAGATACGCAGTATTTT. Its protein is CASSLRGGSLTDTQYF.

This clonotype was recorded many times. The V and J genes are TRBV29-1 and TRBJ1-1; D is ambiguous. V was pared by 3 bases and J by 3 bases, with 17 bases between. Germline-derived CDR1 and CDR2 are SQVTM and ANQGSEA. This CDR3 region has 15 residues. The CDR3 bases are TGCAGCGTTGAGGGCGGAACCCTCGGGGACACTGAAGCTTTCTTT. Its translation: CSVEGGTLGDTEAFF.

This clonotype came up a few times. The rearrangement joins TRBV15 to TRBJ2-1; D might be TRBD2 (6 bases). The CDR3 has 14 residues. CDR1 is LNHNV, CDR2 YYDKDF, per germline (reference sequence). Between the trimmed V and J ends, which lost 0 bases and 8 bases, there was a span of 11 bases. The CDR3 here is CATSREGGLDEQFF. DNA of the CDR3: TGTGCCACCAGCAGAGAGGGGGGTCTCGATGAGCAGTTCTTC. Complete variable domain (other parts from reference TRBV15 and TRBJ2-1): DAMVIQNPRYQVTQFGKPVTLSCSQTLNHNVMYWYQQKSSQAPKLLFHYYDKDFNNEADTPDNFQSRRPNTSFCFLDIRSPGLGDTAMYLCATSREGGLDEQFFGPGTRLTVL.

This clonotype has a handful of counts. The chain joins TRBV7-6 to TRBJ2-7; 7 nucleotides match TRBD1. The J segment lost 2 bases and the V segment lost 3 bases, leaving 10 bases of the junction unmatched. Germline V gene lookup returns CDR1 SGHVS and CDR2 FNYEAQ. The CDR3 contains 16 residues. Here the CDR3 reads CASSFDVGQGAYEQYF. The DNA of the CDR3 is TGTGCCAGCAGCTTTGACGTAGGGCAGGGGGCCTACGAGCAGTACTTC.

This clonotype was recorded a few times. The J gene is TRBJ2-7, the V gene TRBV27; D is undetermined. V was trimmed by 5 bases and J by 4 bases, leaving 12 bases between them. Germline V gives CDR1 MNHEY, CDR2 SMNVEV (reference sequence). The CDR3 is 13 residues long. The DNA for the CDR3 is TGTGCCAGCAGTCCCAACTTGGGGTACGAGCAGTACTTC. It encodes CASSPNLGYEQYF.

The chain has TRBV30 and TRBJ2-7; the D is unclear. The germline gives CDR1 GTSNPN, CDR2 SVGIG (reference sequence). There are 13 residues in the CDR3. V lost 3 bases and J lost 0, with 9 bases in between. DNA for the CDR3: TGTGCCTGGAGAGGTCCGAGCTCCTACGAGCAGTACTTC. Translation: CAWRGPSSYEQYF.

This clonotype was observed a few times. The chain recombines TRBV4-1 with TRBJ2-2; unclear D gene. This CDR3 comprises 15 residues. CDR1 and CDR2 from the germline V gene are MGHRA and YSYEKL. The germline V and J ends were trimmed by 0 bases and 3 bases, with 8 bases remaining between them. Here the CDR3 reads CASSQELGYTGELFF. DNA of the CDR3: TGCGCCAGCAGCCAAGAACTGGGATACACCGGGGAGCTGTTTTTT.

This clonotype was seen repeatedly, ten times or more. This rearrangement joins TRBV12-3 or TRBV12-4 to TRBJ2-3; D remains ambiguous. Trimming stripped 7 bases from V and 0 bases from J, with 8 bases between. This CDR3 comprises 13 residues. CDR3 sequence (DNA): TGTGCCAGCATCCCGGACAGCACAGATACGCAGTATTTT. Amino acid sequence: CASIPDSTDTQYF.

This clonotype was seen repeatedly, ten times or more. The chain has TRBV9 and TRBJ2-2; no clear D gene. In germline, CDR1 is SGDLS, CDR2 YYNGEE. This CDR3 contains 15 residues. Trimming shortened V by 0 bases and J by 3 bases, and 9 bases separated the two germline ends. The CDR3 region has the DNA TGTGCCAGCAGCGTAGTAGCATCCTACACCGGGGAGCTGTTTTTT. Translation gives CASSVVASYTGELFF. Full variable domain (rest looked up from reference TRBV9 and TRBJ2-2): DSGVTQTPKHLITATGQRVTLRCSPRSGDLSVYWYQQSLDQGLQFLIQYYNGEERAKGNILERFSAQQFPDLHSELNLSSLELGDSALYFCASSVVASYTGELFFGEGSRLTVL.

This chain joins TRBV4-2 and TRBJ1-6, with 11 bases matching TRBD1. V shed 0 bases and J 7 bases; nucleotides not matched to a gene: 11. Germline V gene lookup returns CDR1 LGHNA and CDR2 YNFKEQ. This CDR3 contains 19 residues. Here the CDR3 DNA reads TGTGCCAGCAGCCAAGAGCCCGGACAGGGGGCTGAGTTGAATTCACCCCTCCACTTT. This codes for CASSQEPGQGAELNSPLHF.

The CDR3 region has the DNA TGTGCCACCAGCAGGGCTAACGGGGATGAAAAACTGTTTTTT. It codes for CATSRANGDEKLFF. The rearrangement links TRBV15 to TRBJ1-4; D is ambiguous. The CDR3 loop spans 14 amino acids. Germline V gene sequence: CDR1 LNHNV, CDR2 YYDKDF (reference sequence). V gave up 3 bases and J gave up 6 bases, with 11 bases separating them.

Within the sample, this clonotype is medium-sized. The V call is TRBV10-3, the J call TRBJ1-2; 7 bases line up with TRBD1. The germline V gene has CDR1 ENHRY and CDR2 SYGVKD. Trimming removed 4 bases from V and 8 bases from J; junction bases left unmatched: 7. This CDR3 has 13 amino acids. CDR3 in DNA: TGTGCCATCAGTGGGACAGGTACCGAAGGCTACACCTTC. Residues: CAISGTGTEGYTF.

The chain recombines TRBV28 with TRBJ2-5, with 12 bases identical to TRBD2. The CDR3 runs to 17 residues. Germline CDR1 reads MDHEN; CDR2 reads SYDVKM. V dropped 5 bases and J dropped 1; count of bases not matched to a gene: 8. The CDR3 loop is CASSLILAGGAQETQYF. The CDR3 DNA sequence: TGTGCCAGCAGTCTAATACTAGCGGGAGGTGCCCAAGAGACCCAGTACTTC.